Detailed here is one T cell receptor beta chain. Its specificity is unknown. The CDR3 loop spans 15 amino acids. Trimming stripped 0 bases from V and 0 bases from J, with 4 bases between. Per germline, CDR1 SGDLS and CDR2 YYNGEE. The record originates from a study of T cell responses to AZD1222 COVID-19 vaccine. Across the whole study: The study pooled second doses at about 4 or about 12 weeks. Notes on the study in general: Sampled repertoires all dated from after the peak T cell response. Distributed over spike, vaccine-associated CD4 TCRs predominated at 160-218 and 743-854. Among the donors, most were white British and more were female, and clonal diversity was possibly underestimated.

Sequencing was performed with immunoSEQ multiplex PCR; in TCRdb, only in-frame clones are kept and a portion is missing. The repertoire includes some 83,000 clones, approximately 90% of them detected once, and over 5.5% sits in the top ten. The TCR was taken from an adult in good health. The genes are TRBV9 and TRBJ1-6; D gene ambiguous. The sample here was peripheral blood, taken on day 0 of AZD1222 vaccination. The CDR3: CASSVGSSYNSPLHF. The CDR3 DNA sequence: TGTGCCAGCAGCGTAGGGAGCTCCTATAATTCACCCCTCCACTTT.